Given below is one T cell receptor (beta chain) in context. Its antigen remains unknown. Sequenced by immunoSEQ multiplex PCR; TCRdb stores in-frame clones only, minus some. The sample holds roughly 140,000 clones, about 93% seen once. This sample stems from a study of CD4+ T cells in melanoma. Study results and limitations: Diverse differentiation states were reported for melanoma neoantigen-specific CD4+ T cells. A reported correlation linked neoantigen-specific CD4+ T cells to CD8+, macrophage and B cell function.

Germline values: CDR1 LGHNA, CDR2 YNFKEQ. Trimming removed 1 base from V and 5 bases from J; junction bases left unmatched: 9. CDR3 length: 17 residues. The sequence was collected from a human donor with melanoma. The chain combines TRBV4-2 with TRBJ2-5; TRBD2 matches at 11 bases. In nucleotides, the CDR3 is TGTGCCAGCAGCCAAGGGTATAGCGGGGGGGCCGGGGAGACCCAGTACTTC. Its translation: CASSQGYSGGAGETQYF.